A single sample gave rise to the 32 T cell receptor beta chains below, sequenced in a study of CDR3 diversity in severe acne. MiXCR, applied by TCRdb to the PCR reads, yields one record per CDR3 protein. The repertoire holds approximately 90,000 distinct CDR3 sequences, with about half as singletons. The sample taken for sequencing was blood. These receptors were taken from a male donor with severe acne vulgaris.

V and J are TRBV7-9 and TRBJ2-1; 14 nucleotides align to TRBD2. Trimming at V came to 6 bases and at J to 8 bases, leaving 6 bases not matched to a gene. From germline, CDR1 is SEHNR and CDR2 FQNEAQ (reference sequence). CDR3 length: 15 residues. In DNA, the CDR3 is TGTGCCAGCAGGAGGGGACTAGCGGGAGTACATGAGCAGTTCTTC. Translation: CASRRGLAGVHEQFF.

This clonotype is medium-sized. This rearrangement joins TRBV19 to TRBJ2-1, with D possibly TRBD2 on 6 matching bases. This CDR3 spans 16 amino acids. Germline CDR1 LNHDA, CDR2 SQIVND (reference sequence). V was cut by 7 bases and J by 2 bases, with 18 bases left in between. The CDR3 region is CASTLRSSAPYNEQFF. CDR3 DNA: TGTGCCAGTACCCTTAGGTCTAGCGCCCCCTACAATGAGCAGTTCTTC.

In its sample, this clonotype was seen many times. The rearrangement links TRBV14 to TRBJ2-5, with D maybe TRBD2 (5 bases). CDR1 SGHDN and CDR2 FVKESK come from the germline V gene. The CDR3 consists of 16 residues. V shed 4 bases and J shed 4 bases, with 19 bases lying between them. CDR3 loop: CASSLRVARSSETQYF. DNA for the CDR3: TGTGCCAGCAGCCTCCGGGTAGCGAGGTCATCAGAGACCCAGTACTTC.

The gene calls are TRBV13 and TRBJ2-1, with TRBD2 as a possible D gene (6 bases). This CDR3 region has 15 residues. Germline V gene lookup returns CDR1 PRHDT and CDR2 FYEKMQ (reference sequence). The V end lost 5 bases, the J end lost 12 bases, and 23 bases lay between the germline ends. This chain's CDR3 is CASSVTGLSTDTQFF. The CDR3 nucleotides are TGTGCCAGCAGCGTGACGGGACTCAGCACAGATACGCAGTTCTTC.

This clonotype was seen many times. The chain is built from TRBV27 and TRBJ2-5; unclear D gene. Germline values: CDR1 MNHEY, CDR2 SMNVEV (reference sequence). The V and J ends lost 5 bases and 2 bases respectively, with 12 bases between them. CDR3 size: 14 residues. CDR3 DNA sequence: TGTGCCAGCAGTGTAGGACGGAGACAAGAGACCCAGTACTTC. This translates into CASSVGRRQETQYF.

The V and J genes are TRBV10-3 and TRBJ1-1; a possible D gene is TRBD1 (5 bases). CDR1 and CDR2 (germline): ENHRY, SYGVKD. The CDR3 is 16 amino acids. Trimming stripped 2 bases from V and 0 bases from J, with 13 bases between. In nucleotides, the CDR3 is TGTGCCATCAGTGAGGACAGCATACACCTGAACACTGAAGCTTTCTTT. Amino acids: CAISEDSIHLNTEAFF.

This chain links TRBV5-1 with TRBJ1-3; D might be TRBD1 (6 bases). V shed 7 bases and J shed 0 bases, with 14 bases lying between them. Germline CDR1 reads SGHRS; CDR2 reads YFSETQ. The CDR3 is 15 amino acids. CDR3: CASALGANSGNTIYF. The CDR3 DNA reads as TGCGCCAGCGCCTTGGGGGCAAACTCTGGAAACACCATATATTTT.

The J gene is TRBJ2-7, the V gene TRBV7-9, with TRBD1 identical over 9 bases. The CDR3 is made up of 17 amino acids. Unmatched junction bases numbered 9, after V lost 2 bases and J lost 1 base. CDR1 SEHNR and CDR2 FQNEAQ come from the germline V gene (reference sequence). CDR3 region: CASSLSRLDRGSYEQYF. The CDR3 DNA reads as TGTGCCAGCAGCTTAAGTCGGTTGGACAGGGGATCCTACGAGCAGTACTTC.

This clonotype occurred many times. The chain carries TRBV19 and TRBJ1-1; D gene unclear. The length of the CDR3 is 15 residues. CDR1 and CDR2 from the germline V gene are LNHDA and SQIVND (reference sequence). V gave up 6 bases and J gave up 0 bases, with 14 bases separating them. CDR3 sequence (DNA): TGTGCCAGTAGCCTGGGTGAAAGACTGAACACTGAAGCTTTCTTT. Translation: CASSLGERLNTEAFF.

The CDR3 here is CSARLTGRHSGANVLTF. CDR3 coding DNA: TGCAGCGCTCGGTTGACAGGGCGCCACTCTGGGGCCAACGTCCTGACTTTC. This sequence joins TRBV29-1 and TRBJ2-6; 7 bases are a match to TRBD1. The CDR3 spans 17 residues. Trimming took 7 bases from V and 0 from J; bases not matched to a gene: 12. The germline gives CDR1 SQVTM, CDR2 ANQGSEA.

A single count supports this clonotype. It may be a read error: a sequence one base away is much more abundant. The rearrangement uses TRBV29-1 and TRBJ2-1, with D perhaps TRBD1 (6 bases). The germline gives CDR1 SQVTM, CDR2 ANQGSEA. The CDR3 is 14 residues long. V lost 3 bases and J lost 2, with 11 bases in between. CDR3 in DNA: TGCAGCGTTGACACAGGGCTCCCCTACAATGAGCAGTTCTTC. Its protein product is CSVDTGLPYNEQFF.

Comment on this clonotype: Germline and junction disagree at one end, which may indicate a read error. This chain connects TRBV7-6 to TRBJ2-7; TRBD1 or TRBD2 may be the D gene (5 bases each). The CDR3 is 16 residues long. Germline assignment: CDR1 SGHVS and CDR2 FNYEAQ. CDR3: CASSSAPGTFSHEQYF. CDR3 coding DNA: TGTGCCAGCAGCTCCGCCCCCGGGACGTTCTCCCACGAGCAGTACTTC.

As concerns this clonotype: The junction departs from germline at one end; a sequencing error may be responsible. This rearrangement joins TRBV6-4 to TRBJ1-1; no definite D call. CDR1 and CDR2 from the germline V gene are MRHNA and SNTAGT. This CDR3 spans 13 amino acids. The CDR3 is CAGSEKETTEAFF. The CDR3 coding sequence is TGTGCCGGCAGTGAGAAGGAGACCACTGAAGCTTTCTTT.

This clonotype was seen once. Here the CDR3 omits its conserved ending phenylalanine or tryptophan, so a read error is the likely source. V usage is TRBV20-1 and J usage is TRBJ1-4; a possible D gene is TRBD1 (6 bases). V dropped 0 bases and J dropped 7 bases, with 12 bases sitting between them. The CDR3 covers 14 residues. CDR1 and CDR2 (germline): DFQATT, SNEGSKA (reference sequence). DNA of the CDR3: TGCAGTGCTAGAGATATGGGGGCTGGTGAAAAACTGTTTTCT. Translated, it gives CSARDMGAGEKLFS.

The chain joins TRBV18 to TRBJ2-3; D is possibly TRBD1 or TRBD2 (5 bases each). In germline, CDR1 is KGHSH, CDR2 LQKENI. With 3 bases removed from V and 3 bases from J, the gap between germline ends came to 13 bases. The CDR3 has 15 amino acids. CDR3 loop: CASSPRGRRTDTQYF. In DNA form, the CDR3 reads TGTGCCAGCTCACCTCGGGGCAGACGAACAGATACGCAGTATTTT. The full variable domain, with the rest looked up from reference TRBV18 and TRBJ2-3, is NAGVMQNPRHLVRRRGQEARLRCSPMKGHSHVYWYRQLPEEGLKFMVYLQKENIIDESGMPKERFSAEFPKEGPSILRIQQVVRGDSAAYFCASSPRGRRTDTQYFGPGTRLTVL.

This clonotype was observed many times. The gene calls are TRBV27 and TRBJ1-1; maybe TRBD1 (5 bases). V shed 2 bases and J shed 5 bases, with 9 bases lying between them. The germline V gene encodes CDR1 MNHEY and CDR2 SMNVEV (reference sequence). The CDR3 is made up of 13 amino acids. DNA for the CDR3: TGTGCCAGCAGTTTACAGGGATTAACTGAAGCTTTCTTT. It is translated as CASSLQGLTEAFF.

At least ten counts were recorded for this clonotype. V gene TRBV20-1 combines with J gene TRBJ2-3; no firm D call. The ends were cut back, 3 bases at V and 1 base at J, with 14 bases in the middle. Germline loops: CDR1 DFQATT, CDR2 SNEGSKA (reference sequence). CDR3 length: 15 residues. CDR3 amino acids: CSASLAEFRTDTQYF. For the CDR3, the DNA is TGCAGTGCTAGTCTGGCGGAGTTCCGCACAGATACGCAGTATTTT.

This clonotype appeared a single time. V gene TRBV20-1 combines with J gene TRBJ2-7, with TRBD2 identical over 7 bases. This CDR3 has 13 amino acids. J gave up 4 bases and V 3 bases, and 6 bases lay outside the gene matches. Per germline, CDR1 DFQATT and CDR2 SNEGSKA (reference sequence). CDR3 coding DNA: TGCAGTGCTAGTTGGGGGAGGGCTTACGAGCAGTACTTC. Translated, it gives CSASWGRAYEQYF.

CDR3: CSVDLAGGPSEQFF. CDR3 nucleotides: TGCAGCGTTGACCTAGCGGGAGGGCCTAGTGAGCAGTTCTTC. This rearrangement joins TRBV29-1 to TRBJ2-7; TRBD2 aligns across 12 bases. The DNA end favors TRBJ2-1, so the J call may be wrong. Per germline, CDR1 SQVTM and CDR2 ANQGSEA. The CDR3 has 14 amino acids.

This clonotype was picked up many times. V and J are TRBV7-3 and TRBJ2-5, with TRBD2 matching over 13 bases. The CDR3 runs to 16 residues. After removal of 4 bases from V and 2 bases from J, the junction contained 4 bases not matched to a gene. Germline V CDR1 and CDR2: SGHTA, FQGTGA. The CDR3 nucleotides read TGTGCCAGCAGCTCCGGGACTAGCGGGGAACAAGAGACCCAGTACTTC. Its protein is CASSSGTSGEQETQYF.

The rearrangement links TRBV20-1 to TRBJ2-7, with TRBD1 identical over 12 bases. Germline CDR1 reads DFQATT; CDR2 reads SNEGSKA (reference sequence). V lost 6 bases to trimming and J lost 4 bases; unmatched junction nucleotides: 13. The CDR3 sequence is 16 residues long. The CDR3: CSAGGRRDRGRYEQYF. The CDR3 DNA reads as TGCAGTGCAGGCGGCCGCCGGGACAGGGGGCGGTACGAGCAGTACTTC.

The V gene is TRBV7-6, the J gene TRBJ2-7; TRBD1 aligns across 9 bases. After removal of 5 bases from V and 5 bases from J, the junction contained 7 bases not matched to a gene. From germline, CDR1 is SGHVS and CDR2 FNYEAQ. This CDR3 comprises 14 residues. The DNA for the CDR3 is TGTGCCAGCAGCATACGGACAGGGGAGAACGAGCAGTACTTC. Its protein product is CASSIRTGENEQYF.

This sequence joins TRBV2 and TRBJ2-5, with no clear D. Trimming took 7 bases from V and 1 from J, leaving 13 bases between them. Germline V gene lookup returns CDR1 SNHLY and CDR2 FYNNEI. The CDR3 sequence is 14 residues long. The chain's CDR3 is CASTARLAQETQYF. The CDR3 DNA reads as TGTGCCAGCACCGCTCGATTGGCCCAAGAGACCCAGTACTTC. Complete variable domain (other parts from reference TRBV2 and TRBJ2-5): EPEVTQTPSHQVTQMGQEVILRCVPISNHLYFYWYRQILGQKVEFLVSFYNNEISEKSEIFDDQFSVERPDGSNFTLKIRSTKLEDSAMYFCASTARLAQETQYFGPGTRLLVL.

There are a few counts of this clonotype. A read error is likely, as this CDR3 ends without the conserved phenylalanine or tryptophan. The limits of the CDR3 on the DNA are not certain, so only TCRdb's listed CDR3 is given. The J gene is TRBJ2-1, the V gene TRBV9; TRBD2 is the table's D call, not checked against the DNA. The CDR3 is 15 amino acids long, termini counted. Germline V gene lookup returns CDR1 SGDLS and CDR2 YYNGEE. The CDR3 reads CASTDEGSSYNELRI.

The CDR3 DNA reads as TGCAGTGCTAGACGAATGGACAGGGGTGGCGAGCAGTACTTC. Encoded protein: CSARRMDRGGEQYF. The rearrangement links TRBV20-1 to TRBJ2-7; 9 positions agree with TRBD1. Germline V gene data show CDR1 as DFQATT and CDR2 as SNEGSKA (reference sequence). Trimming cost V 2 bases and J 6 bases; bases outside gene matches: 8. The CDR3 covers 14 residues.

A note on this clonotype: A read error is likely, as this CDR3 ends without the conserved phenylalanine or tryptophan. This rearrangement joins TRBV7-2 to TRBJ2-1, with 8 nucleotides matching TRBD2. Trimming took 0 bases from V and 10 from J; bases not matched to a gene: 5. Germline CDR1 reads SGHTA; CDR2 reads FQGNSA. This CDR3 has 14 residues. Written as DNA, the CDR3 is TGTGCCAGCAGCTTAGCGCGGGAGGTGGGAGAGCAGTTCTGC. This encodes CASSLAREVGEQFC.

Of note for this clonotype: A much bigger clone sits one base away, suggesting this may be a read error. J is TRBJ2-1 and V is TRBV9; the match to TRBD2 covers 10 bases. Trimming removed 3 bases from V and 5 bases from J; junction bases left unmatched: 5. This CDR3 is built from 15 residues. Germline-derived CDR1 and CDR2 are SGDLS and YYNGEE. CDR3 sequence: CASSANSGGHNEQFF. The DNA for the CDR3 is TGTGCCAGCAGCGCCAATAGCGGGGGGCACAATGAGCAGTTCTTC.

The sample holds a few counts of this clonotype. Germline is not matched at one junction end, which may reflect a read error. The gene calls are TRBV9 and TRBJ1-2; TRBD1 matches at 7 bases. CDR3 length: 14 amino acids. The germline V gene has CDR1 SGDLS and CDR2 YYNGEE. The CDR3 region has the DNA TGTGCCAGCAGCGTGGGACAGTTTGCCCCCGCCACCTCCTTC. Protein sequence: CASSVGQFAPATSF.

This clonotype was observed a single time. CDR3 DNA: TGTGCCAGCAGTTCGACAGTCCACGAGCAGTACTTC. This gives the protein CASSSTVHEQYF. J is TRBJ2-7 and V is TRBV12-3 or TRBV12-4, with D possibly being TRBD1 (5 bases). The V end was cut by 4 bases, the J end by 5 bases, with 9 bases between. The CDR3 sequence is 12 residues long.

This clonotype was observed at least ten times. V is TRBV7-9 and J is TRBJ1-3; D gene uncertain. The germline V and J ends were trimmed by 4 bases and 8 bases, with 9 bases remaining between them. Germline CDR1 reads SEHNR; CDR2 reads FQNEAQ (reference sequence). This CDR3 spans 12 amino acids. CDR3 in amino acids: CASSSDEHTIYF. The CDR3 DNA is TGTGCCAGCAGCTCGGACGAGCACACCATATATTTT. Full variable domain (rest looked up from reference TRBV7-9 and TRBJ1-3): DTGVSQNPRHKITKRGQNVTFRCDPISEHNRLYWYRQTLGQGPEFLTYFQNEAQLEKSRLLSDRFSAERPKGSFSTLEIQRTEQGDSAMYLCASSSDEHTIYFGEGSWLTVV.

The chain combines TRBV7-9 with TRBJ1-4, with 7 positions matching TRBD1. This CDR3 contains 12 residues. In germline, CDR1 is SEHNR, CDR2 FQNEAQ (reference sequence). V was clipped by 6 bases and J by 13 bases; unmatched bases: 8. The CDR3 protein is CASREGGGPLFF. CDR3 DNA sequence: TGTGCCAGCAGGGAGGGAGGGGGCCCACTGTTTTTT.

This chain links TRBV6-1 with TRBJ1-5; D is undetermined. CDR3 size: 13 residues. V was clipped by 6 bases and J by 2 bases, with 8 bases between them. From germline, CDR1 is MNHNS and CDR2 SASEGT. The CDR3 spells CASRLGGNQPQHF. The DNA of the CDR3 is TGTGCCAGCAGACTCGGGGGCAATCAGCCCCAGCATTTT.